This TCR beta chain appears in the sequencing data of a study of graft-versus-host responses after intestinal transplantation. Turning to this clone: Its antigen is currently unknown.

This CDR3 has 14 residues. V lost 5 bases, J lost 4 bases, and 3 bases stayed unmatched. CDR1 and CDR2 (germline): LNHDA, SQIVND (reference sequence). Measured with immunoSEQ multiplex PCR; TCRdb has only the in-frame clones, and not every one. There are over 100,000 clones in the sample; 90% to 95% occur only once, and 0.095% to 0.15% lies in the top ten. The sequences come from unstimulated CD4+ T cells sorted from spleen or lymph node cells, collected before intestinal transplant. The gene calls are TRBV19 and TRBJ1-1; 11 bases match TRBD1. This receptor was obtained from a human donor who received an intestinal transplant. The chain's CDR3 is CASSGGTGGTEAFF. CDR3 in DNA: TGTGCCAGTAGTGGCGGGACAGGGGGCACTGAAGCTTTCTTT.